Shown below are 5 T cell receptor beta chains from a single sample sequenced in a study of lymphopenia after photon versus proton radiotherapy (dated by TCRdb to between 2018 and 2020). To prepare the library, the immunoSEQ multiplex PCR assay was applied. TCRdb took this table from immuneACCESS and kept in-frame rearrangements with V and J called. Such tables lack part of the clones; where checked against another copy, unresolved V genes explain under half of the gap, and the rest is unexplained. The sample records about 60,000 clones, 70% to 85% of which are singletons. Clones ranked in the top ten supply approximately 2% of the sample. Sequenced here: peripheral blood, sampled from a patient treated with proton-based radiotherapy. These receptors all come from a man aged 55-75 years with pancreatic cancer.

The V call is TRBV14, the J call TRBJ2-5, with D perhaps TRBD2 (6 bases). Germline V gives CDR1 SGHDN, CDR2 FVKESK. The ends were cut back, 2 bases at V and 4 bases at J, with 14 bases in the middle. This CDR3 spans 15 amino acids. The CDR3 DNA reads as TGTGCCAGCAGCCAACCCCAGGGAGGTTTAGAGACCCAGTACTTC. Protein: CASSQPQGGLETQYF.

This clone is medium-sized within its sample. In the same sample, other DNA sequences code for this CDR3. This chain connects TRBV6-1 to TRBJ2-7, with 8 bases aligning to TRBD1. CDR3 length: 14 amino acids. Germline V gene lookup returns CDR1 MNHNS and CDR2 SASEGT. Germline trimming cut 4 bases from V and 5 bases from J; bases unmatched to any gene: 7. The CDR3 nucleotides are TGTGCCAGCAGTGTCGACAGGGGTCCGGACGAGCAGTACTTC. Residues: CASSVDRGPDEQYF.

The CDR3, as DNA: TGTGCCAGCAGCTTGGCAGGGGGCGTAAATACGCAGTATTTT. It translates to CASSLAGGVNTQYF. The chain joins TRBV5-4 to TRBJ2-3, with TRBD1 matching over 8 bases. Germline CDR1 SGHNT, CDR2 YYREEE (reference sequence). V lost 0 bases and J lost 7; bases outside the gene matches: 4. The CDR3 covers 14 residues.

This rearrangement joins TRBV19 to TRBJ2-3; TRBD2 matches at 12 bases. V lost 8 bases to trimming and J lost 5 bases; unmatched junction nucleotides: 5. The CDR3 consists of 14 residues. Looked up from germline, CDR1 is LNHDA and CDR2 is SQIVND (reference sequence). The CDR3 loop is CASQPGLAGDTQYF. The CDR3 nucleotides are TGTGCCAGTCAACCGGGACTAGCGGGAGATACGCAGTATTTT.

The chain employs TRBV14 and TRBJ1-4, with 8 bases lining up with TRBD1. The CDR3 consists of 17 residues. Unmatched junction bases numbered 11, after V lost 0 bases and J lost 8 bases. Per the germline V gene, CDR1 is SGHDN and CDR2 is FVKESK. DNA for the CDR3: TGTGCCAGCAGCCAAGACCAGGGGGCGAGGTTGACCGAAAAACTGTTTTTT. Its protein is CASSQDQGARLTEKLFF.